This T cell receptor beta chain was documented in a study of Ad26.COV2.S vaccination and SARS-CoV-2 variants. Produced via immunoSEQ multiplex PCR; TCRdb's table is partial and in-frame only. The data show 350,000 to 450,000 clones, with approximately 84% seen just once and 3% to 4% held by the top ten. Specified treatment: some 19 received Ad26.COV2.S at low or high dose, single or two shots; about 5 received placebo; per-sample allocation not given. Sampling happened 63 days after the first vaccine or placebo injection. Germline lookup yields CDR1 GTSNPN and CDR2 SVGIG (reference sequence). The CDR3 has 13 amino acids. Trimming cost V 8 bases and J 4 bases, with 15 bases left between them.

This sequence joins TRBV30 and TRBJ2-1, with no clear D. This specimen was peripheral blood, taken in a trial of Ad26.COV2.S vaccine versus placebo. The sequence was obtained from a person aged 18-65 years who received the Ad26.COV2.S COVID-19 vaccine or a placebo. The CDR3, as DNA: TGTGCCGGATACCCTAATGAATACAATGAGCAGTTCTTC. Protein product: CAGYPNEYNEQFF.